One and the same sample provided the 20 T cell receptor beta chains below, sequenced in a study of blood T cell repertoires in COVID-19. Profiled with immunoSEQ multiplex PCR; TCRdb holds only in-frame clones, not every one. The table includes 150,000 to 200,000 clones, less than 85% detected once. Sequencing was done on a sample of PBMCs or T cells enriched from blood (not recorded which). The receptors stem from an older woman with acute COVID-19.

The V gene is TRBV27, the J gene TRBJ2-7, with a weak D call TRBD1 (5 bases). The germline V gene has CDR1 MNHEY and CDR2 SMNVEV (reference sequence). This CDR3 comprises 15 residues. Trimming took off 4 bases at V and 1 base at J, with 14 bases between the two ends. As DNA, the CDR3 is TGTGCCAGCAGTTCCCTCTCGGACACGTCCTACGAGCAGTACGTC. Protein product: CASSSLSDTSYEQYV.

This clone appeared once. The chain combines TRBV4-1 with TRBJ2-7; tentatively, D is TRBD1 (5 bases). The CDR3 length is 15 residues. V was cut by 4 bases and J by 6 bases, with 19 bases left in between. Germline CDR1 MGHRA, CDR2 YSYEKL. CDR3 nucleotides: TGCGCCAGCAGCCTACGGCAGGGAATGTATAGCGAGCAGTACGTC. The encoded protein is CASSLRQGMYSEQYV.

The chain is built from TRBV7-9 and TRBJ2-3, with unresolved D. The ends were cut back, 5 bases at V and 1 base at J, with 4 bases in the middle. Germline-derived CDR1 and CDR2 are SEHNR and FQNEAQ (reference sequence). The CDR3 spans 12 residues. Written as DNA, the CDR3 is TGTGCCAGCAGCCCGGGCACAGATACGCAGTATTTT. Translating it yields CASSPGTDTQYF.

This clone was picked up one time. CDR3 bases: TGTGCCAGCAGTCCCAGGGTTTTCGGCTACGAGCAGTACGTC. It encodes CASSPRVFGYEQYV. The rearrangement links TRBV28 to TRBJ2-7, with D possibly being TRBD1 (5 bases). This CDR3 is built from 14 residues. Trimming removed 5 bases at V and 3 bases at J, with 14 bases between. Germline V gene sequence: CDR1 MDHEN, CDR2 SYDVKM.

This clone was counted once. The chain recombines TRBV28 with TRBJ1-6; no firm D call. V lost 2 bases and J lost 7, with 21 bases in between. CDR1 and CDR2 (germline): MDHEN, SYDVKM. This CDR3 spans 18 amino acids. The CDR3, as DNA: TGTGCCAGCAGTTTACGGAGATATGGTATTCAGAGGAATTCACCCCTCCACTTT. Translated: CASSLRRYGIQRNSPLHF.

V gene TRBV3-1 (or the pseudogene TRBV3-2) combines with J gene TRBJ2-3; TRBD2 aligns across 16 bases. There are 20 residues in the CDR3. V lost 2 bases, J lost 4 bases, and 12 bases stayed unmatched. Germline V gene lookup returns CDR1 LGHDT and CDR2 YNNKEL (reference sequence). The CDR3 sequence is CASSQPGTSGGAKSPDTQYF. The CDR3 DNA reads as TGTGCCAGCAGCCAACCCGGGACTAGCGGGGGGGCCAAATCACCAGATACGCAGTATTTT.

This clone was found once. This sequence joins TRBV7-2 and TRBJ2-6; no reliable D call. CDR3 length: 15 amino acids. Germline assignment: CDR1 SGHTA and CDR2 FQGNSA. V was pared by 4 bases and J by 0 bases, with 7 bases between. This CDR3 is CASSSTASGANVLTF. DNA for the CDR3: TGTGCCAGCAGCTCAACAGCCTCTGGGGCCAACGTCCTGACTTTC.

The chain combines TRBV9 with TRBJ2-3; TRBD2 matches 8 bases. CDR1 SGDLS and CDR2 YYNGEE come from the germline V gene. The CDR3 is 14 residues long. Germline trimming cut 2 bases from V and 6 bases from J; bases unmatched to any gene: 5. The CDR3 loop is CASSVLGGEDTQYF. The DNA of the CDR3 is TGTGCCAGCAGCGTTCTCGGGGGGGAGGATACGCAGTATTTT.

The gene calls are TRBV28 and TRBJ2-7; TRBD2 aligns across 7 bases. The CDR3 sequence is 11 residues long. Germline values: CDR1 MDHEN, CDR2 SYDVKM. This chain's CDR3 is CVSTSVDEQYF. DNA for the CDR3: TGTGTATCAACTAGCGTAGACGAGCAGTACTTC. The full variable domain, with the rest looked up from reference TRBV28 and TRBJ2-7, is DVKVTQSSRYLVKRTGEKVFLECVQDMDHENMFWYRQDPGLGLRLIYFSYDVKMKEKGDIPEGYSVSREKKERFSLILESASTNQTSMYLCVSTSVDEQYFGPGTRLTVT.

This clone was seen repeatedly, ten times or more. The chain uses TRBV6-1 and TRBJ1-2, with 7 nucleotides matching TRBD1. The CDR3 has 16 residues. V lost 1 base to trimming and J lost 2 bases; unmatched junction nucleotides: 7. Germline CDR1 is MNHNS and CDR2 is SASEGT. The chain's CDR3 is CASSEVFGDSNYGYTF. The CDR3 DNA reads TGTGCCAGCAGTGAAGTCTTCGGGGACAGCAACTATGGCTACACCTTC.

This sequence joins TRBV7-2 and TRBJ1-6, with no clear D. This CDR3 has 15 residues. The germline V gene encodes CDR1 SGHTA and CDR2 FQGNSA. V gave up 5 bases and J gave up 9 bases, with 17 bases separating them. CDR3 nucleotide sequence: TGTGCCAGCAGCCCTTCATTGGGAGGCAGTTCACCCCTCCACTTT. Protein: CASSPSLGGSSPLHF.

The chain recombines TRBV11-2 with TRBJ2-7; tentatively, D is TRBD2 (5 bases). CDR3 length: 15 residues. The germline V gene has CDR1 SGHAT and CDR2 FQNNGV. V lost 5 bases and J lost 1, with 15 bases in between. CDR3 coding DNA: TGTGCCAGCAGCCGCTCAGGAGGCCCGTCCTACGAGCAGTACTTC. It encodes CASSRSGGPSYEQYF.

The chain has TRBV11-2 and TRBJ2-3; D is possibly TRBD2 (6 bases). Germline lookup yields CDR1 SGHAT and CDR2 FQNNGV. This CDR3 has 13 residues. The V end was cut by 3 bases, the J end by 4 bases, with 8 bases between. CDR3 sequence (DNA): TGTGCCAGCAGCTTGGCGGGGTCAGATACGCAGTATTTT. Its translation is CASSLAGSDTQYF.

The chain recombines TRBV19 with TRBJ2-3; 12 bases agree with TRBD2. J was trimmed by 6 bases and V by 11 bases; bases with no gene match: 12. The CDR3 extends over 15 amino acids. Per the germline V gene, CDR1 is LNHDA and CDR2 is SQIVND (reference sequence). As DNA, the CDR3 is TGTGCCTCCCGCCCCCTAGCGGGAGGGACGGATACGCAGTATTTT. This codes for CASRPLAGGTDTQYF.

The chain carries TRBV6-5 and TRBJ2-1; D ambiguous. Deletions cut 6 bases from V and 6 bases from J, with 9 bases between. CDR1 MNHEY and CDR2 SVGAGI come from the germline V gene. The CDR3 loop spans 12 amino acids. Here the CDR3 reads CASSGKSNEQFF. In nucleotides, the CDR3 is TGTGCCAGCAGCGGTAAGAGCAATGAGCAGTTCTTC.

This chain joins TRBV5-4 and TRBJ2-1, with TRBD2 matching 13 bases. The CDR3 loop spans 16 amino acids. The ends lost 4 bases at V and 2 bases at J; junction bases unmatched: 3. Germline assignment: CDR1 SGHNT and CDR2 YYREEE (reference sequence). This chain's CDR3 is CASSSGLAGAYNEQFF. Written as DNA, the CDR3 is TGTGCCAGCAGCAGTGGACTAGCGGGAGCCTACAATGAGCAGTTCTTC.

The chain has TRBV4-2 and TRBJ1-4; TRBD1 matches at 8 bases. Germline CDR1 is LGHNA and CDR2 is YNFKEQ. The CDR3 has 17 residues. V shed 0 bases, J shed 4 bases, and the junction held 7 bases outside the gene matches. DNA of the CDR3: TGTGCCAGCAGCCAAGATTGGGCAGGGGGCGGTAATGAAAAACTGTTTTTT. Translated: CASSQDWAGGGNEKLFF.

CDR3 protein: CAIMRFGGDTDTQYF. The CDR3 DNA reads as TGTGCCATCATGAGGTTCGGGGGGGACACAGATACGCAGTATTTT. The gene calls are TRBV10-3 and TRBJ2-3, with 8 bases aligning to TRBD2. The CDR3 spans 15 residues. V lost 7 bases, J lost 2 bases, and 8 bases stayed unmatched. The germline V gene has CDR1 ENHRY and CDR2 SYGVKD.

The chain couples TRBV10-2 to TRBJ1-6; 9 nucleotides align to TRBD1. CDR1 is WSHSY and CDR2 is SAAADI in the germline V gene. V trimming: 5 bases; J trimming: 7 bases; junction bases outside the gene matches: 6. The CDR3 has 15 residues. As DNA, the CDR3 is TGCGCCAGCAGTTCGGCCGGGACAGGGAATTCACCCCTCCACTTT. Protein: CASSSAGTGNSPLHF.

The V gene is TRBV23-1, the J gene TRBJ2-2; 8 bases agree with TRBD1. TRBV23-1 is an ORF, with its function uncertain. The ends lost 6 bases at V and 2 bases at J; junction bases unmatched: 14. CDR3 length: 18 amino acids. The CDR3 loop reads CASSNRQGTRPNTGELFF. The DNA of the CDR3 is TGCGCCAGCAGCAACAGACAGGGGACACGACCAAACACCGGGGAGCTGTTTTTT.